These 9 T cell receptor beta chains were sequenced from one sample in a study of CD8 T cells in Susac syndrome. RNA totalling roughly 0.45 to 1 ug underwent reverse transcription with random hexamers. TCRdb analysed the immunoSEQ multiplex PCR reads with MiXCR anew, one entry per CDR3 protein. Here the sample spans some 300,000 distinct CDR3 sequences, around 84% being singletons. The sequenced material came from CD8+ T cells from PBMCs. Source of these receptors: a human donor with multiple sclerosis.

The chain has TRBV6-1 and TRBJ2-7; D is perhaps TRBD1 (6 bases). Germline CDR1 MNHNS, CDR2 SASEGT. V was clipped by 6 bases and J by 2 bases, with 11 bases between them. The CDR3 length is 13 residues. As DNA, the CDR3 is TGTGCCAGCAGGGAAAGGGGGACCTACGAGCAGTACTTC. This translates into CASRERGTYEQYF.

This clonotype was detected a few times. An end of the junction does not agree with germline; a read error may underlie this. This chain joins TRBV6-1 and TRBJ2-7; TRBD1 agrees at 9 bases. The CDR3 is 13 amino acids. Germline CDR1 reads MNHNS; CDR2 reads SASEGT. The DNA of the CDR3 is TGTGCAAGCACCGGGACAGGGTTCTACGAGCAGTACTTC. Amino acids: CASTGTGFYEQYF.

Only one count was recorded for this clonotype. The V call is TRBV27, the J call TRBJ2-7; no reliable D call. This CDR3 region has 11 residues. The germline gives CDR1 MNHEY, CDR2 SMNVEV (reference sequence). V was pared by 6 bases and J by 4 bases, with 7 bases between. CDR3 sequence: CASRNLYEQYF. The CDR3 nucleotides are TGTGCCAGCAGAAACCTGTACGAGCAGTACTTC.

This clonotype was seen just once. The CDR3 coding sequence is TGTGCCAGCAGCTCCCAAAAAGGGGGTCGAGCCAAAAACATTCAGTACTTC. Its protein product is CASSSQKGGRAKNIQYF. The gene calls are TRBV7-9 and TRBJ2-4, with D possibly being TRBD1 (6 bases). The length of the CDR3 is 17 residues. From germline, CDR1 is SEHNR and CDR2 FQNEAQ (reference sequence). The germline V and J ends were trimmed by 4 bases and 0 bases, with 16 bases remaining between them. Complete variable domain (other parts from reference TRBV7-9 and TRBJ2-4): DTGVSQNPRHKITKRGQNVTFRCDPISEHNRLYWYRQTLGQGPEFLTYFQNEAQLEKSRLLSDRFSAERPKGSFSTLEIQRTEQGDSAMYLCASSSQKGGRAKNIQYFGAGTRLSVL.

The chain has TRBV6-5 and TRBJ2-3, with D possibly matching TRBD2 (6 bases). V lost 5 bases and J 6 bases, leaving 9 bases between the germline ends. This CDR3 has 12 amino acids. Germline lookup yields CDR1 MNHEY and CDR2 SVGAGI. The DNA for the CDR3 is TGTGCCAGCAGTCGGGCGGGGGATACGCAGTATTTT. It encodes CASSRAGDTQYF.

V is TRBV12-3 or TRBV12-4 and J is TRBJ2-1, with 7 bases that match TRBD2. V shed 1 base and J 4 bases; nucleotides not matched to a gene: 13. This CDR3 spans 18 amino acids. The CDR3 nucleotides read TGTGCCAGCAGTTTAGGCAATGGGCTAGCGGAGACGTACAATGAGCAGTTCTTC. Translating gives CASSLGNGLAETYNEQFF.

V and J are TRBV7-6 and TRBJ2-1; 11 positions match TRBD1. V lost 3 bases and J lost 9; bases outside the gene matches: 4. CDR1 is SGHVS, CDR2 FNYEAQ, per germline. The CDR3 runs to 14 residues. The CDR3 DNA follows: TGTGCCAGCAGCTTCTGGACAGGGGGCACTGAGCAGTTCTTC. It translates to CASSFWTGGTEQFF.

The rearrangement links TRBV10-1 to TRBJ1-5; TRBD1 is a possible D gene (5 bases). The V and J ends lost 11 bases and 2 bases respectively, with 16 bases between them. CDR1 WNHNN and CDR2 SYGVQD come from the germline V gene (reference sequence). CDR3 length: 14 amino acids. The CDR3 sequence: CAPGGARGNQPQHF. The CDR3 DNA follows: TGCGCCCCGGGAGGGGCGCGGGGCAATCAGCCCCAGCATTTT.

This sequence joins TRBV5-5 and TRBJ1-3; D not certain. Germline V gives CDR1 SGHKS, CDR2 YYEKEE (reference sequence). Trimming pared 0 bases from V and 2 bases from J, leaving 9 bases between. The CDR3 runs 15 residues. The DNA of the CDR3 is TGTGCCAGCAGCTTGGTGCTAGCCGCTGGAAACACCATATATTTT. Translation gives CASSLVLAAGNTIYF. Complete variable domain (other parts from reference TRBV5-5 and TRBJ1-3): DAGVTQSPTHLIKTRGQQVTLRCSPISGHKSVSWYQQVLGQGPQFIFQYYEKEERGRGNFPDRFSARQFPNYSSELNVNALLLGDSALYLCASSLVLAAGNTIYFGEGSWLTVV.